The 27 T cell receptor beta chains below were found in one sample sequenced in a study of blood T cell repertoires in COVID-19. Profiled with immunoSEQ multiplex PCR; TCRdb holds only in-frame clones, not every one. The sample gives 150,000 to 160,000 clones, more than 80% of which show up once; around 14% is in the top ten. The sequenced material came from peripheral blood. The receptors were gathered from a woman in her thirties or forties with acute or convalescent COVID-19.

This clone was recorded only once. The V gene is TRBV29-1, the J gene TRBJ2-6, with D perhaps matching TRBD1 (6 bases). This CDR3 is built from 15 residues. V was cut by 6 bases and J by 2 bases, with 14 bases left in between. The germline gives CDR1 SQVTM, CDR2 ANQGSEA. The CDR3 sequence: CSVAKTGTGANVLTF. The DNA for the CDR3 is TGCAGCGTAGCCAAGACAGGAACTGGGGCCAACGTCCTGACTTTC. The full variable domain, with the rest looked up from reference TRBV29-1 and TRBJ2-6, is SAVISQKPSRDICQRGTSLTIQCQVDSQVTMMFWYRQQPGQSLTLIATANQGSEATYESGFVIDKFPISRPNLTFSTLTVSNMSPEDSSIYLCSVAKTGTGANVLTFGAGSRLTVL.

The chain uses TRBV19 and TRBJ2-1; the D is unclear. From germline, CDR1 is LNHDA and CDR2 SQIVND (reference sequence). V lost 4 bases to trimming and J lost 5 bases, with 15 bases between them. The CDR3 consists of 15 residues. This CDR3 is CASSKPGTANNEQFF. CDR3 sequence (DNA): TGTGCCAGTAGTAAGCCTGGAACAGCAAACAATGAGCAGTTCTTC.

The chain combines TRBV6-5 with TRBJ1-4, with 7 bases matching TRBD1. With 0 bases clipped from V and 4 bases from J, the junction kept 2 bases outside the gene matches. The CDR3 has 15 amino acids. Germline V CDR1 and CDR2: MNHEY, SVGAGI. CDR3 protein: CASSYSPGGNEKLFF. The CDR3 nucleotides are TGTGCCAGCAGTTACTCGCCAGGGGGTAATGAAAAACTGTTTTTT.

The chain joins TRBV25-1 to TRBJ2-1; D not resolved. The CDR3 is 13 amino acids. CDR1 is MGHDK, CDR2 SYGVNS, per germline. Trimming pared 1 base from V and 5 bases from J, leaving 6 bases between. CDR3 coding DNA: TGTGCCAGCAGTGAATCCTATGACAATGAGCAGTTCTTC. It yields the protein CASSESYDNEQFF. Full variable domain (missing parts from reference TRBV25-1 and TRBJ2-1): EADIYQTPRYLVIGTGKKITLECSQTMGHDKMYWYQQDPGMELHLIHYSYGVNSTEKGDLSSESTVSRIRTEHFPLTLESARPSHTSQYLCASSESYDNEQFFGPGTRLTVL.

This clone was observed a single time. Written as DNA, the CDR3 is TGTGCCAGCAGCCCACCGGGACTAGCGGGCTCAGATACGCAGTATTTT. Encoded protein: CASSPPGLAGSDTQYF. The chain joins TRBV3-1 (or the pseudogene TRBV3-2) to TRBJ2-3; 12 nucleotides agree with TRBD2. V trimming: 4 bases; J trimming: 4 bases; junction bases outside the gene matches: 6. The CDR3 is 16 residues long. CDR1 and CDR2 (germline): LGHDT, YNNKEL (reference sequence).

The CDR3: CASSAGQGREKLFF. CDR3 nucleotide sequence: TGCGCCAGCAGTGCGGGACAGGGGAGAGAAAAACTGTTTTTT. This chain joins TRBV5-1 and TRBJ1-4, with 10 bases fitting TRBD1. This CDR3 has 14 residues. J lost 8 bases, V lost 5 bases, and 6 bases had no gene match. CDR1 and CDR2 (germline): SGHRS, YFSETQ. Looking up the rest from reference TRBV5-1 and TRBJ1-4 gives the full variable domain: KAGVTQTPRYLIKTRGQQVTLSCSPISGHRSVSWYQQTPGQGLQFLFEYFSETQRNKGNFPGRFSGRQFSNSRSEMNVSTLELGDSALYLCASSAGQGREKLFFGSGTQLSVL.

This chain uses TRBV15 with TRBJ1-5, with D hard to call. The V end was cut by 5 bases, the J end by 7 bases, with 12 bases between. The CDR3 sequence is 13 residues long. The germline V gene has CDR1 LNHNV and CDR2 YYDKDF (reference sequence). CDR3 loop: CATSGLREQPQHF. The CDR3 nucleotides read TGTGCCACCAGCGGCCTACGGGAACAGCCCCAGCATTTT. The whole variable domain, remainder taken from reference TRBV15 and TRBJ1-5, is DAMVIQNPRYQVTQFGKPVTLSCSQTLNHNVMYWYQQKSSQAPKLLFHYYDKDFNNEADTPDNFQSRRPNTSFCFLDIRSPGLGDTAMYLCATSGLREQPQHFGDGTRLSIL.

The genes are TRBV7-9 and TRBJ2-1; 7 bases match TRBD2. The germline V gene encodes CDR1 SEHNR and CDR2 FQNEAQ (reference sequence). Trimming cost V 5 bases and J 4 bases; bases outside gene matches: 14. CDR3 length: 17 residues. The CDR3: CASSPLVPGGLYNEQFF. The CDR3 coding sequence is TGTGCCAGCAGCCCCCTCGTCCCCGGGGGGTTATACAATGAGCAGTTCTTC.

The chain uses TRBV5-4 and TRBJ1-3; the D gene is possibly TRBD1 (5 bases). The V gene lost 0 bases and the J gene lost 0 bases, with 7 bases spanning the gap. CDR1 is SGHNT, CDR2 YYREEE, per germline (reference sequence). The length of the CDR3 is 15 residues. CDR3 DNA sequence: TGTGCCAGCAGCTTGGGCACAGGCTCTGGAAACACCATATATTTT. Protein product: CASSLGTGSGNTIYF.

The chain combines TRBV6-4 with TRBJ1-5, with a tentative D call TRBD1 (5 bases). The CDR3 extends over 16 amino acids. V gave up 3 bases and J gave up 5 bases, with 17 bases separating them. In germline, CDR1 is MRHNA, CDR2 SNTAGT. The DNA for the CDR3 is TGTGCCAGCAGTGAAAAATTTCAGGGCTTCGATCAGCCCCAGCATTTT. It specifies CASSEKFQGFDQPQHF.

The J gene is TRBJ2-7, the V gene TRBV7-9; tentatively, D is TRBD2 (6 bases). The CDR3 has 13 amino acids. The germline V and J ends were trimmed by 6 bases and 5 bases, with 14 bases remaining between them. Germline CDR1 reads SEHNR; CDR2 reads FQNEAQ (reference sequence). CDR3 in DNA: TGTGCCAGCAGGCTCCACGGGACTCACGAGCAGTACTTC. Encoded protein: CASRLHGTHEQYF.

The chain links TRBV27 to TRBJ2-3; 11 bases are a match to TRBD2. The CDR3 has 18 residues. The V gene end was trimmed by 6 bases and the J gene end by 6 bases; junction bases not matched to a gene: 17. The germline gives CDR1 MNHEY, CDR2 SMNVEV (reference sequence). The DNA of the CDR3 is TGTGCCAGCAGCCCGGCCGGGACTAGCGGCTTCGGGGGGGATACGCAGTATTTT. This gives the protein CASSPAGTSGFGGDTQYF.

The rearrangement joins TRBV29-1 to TRBJ2-3; D gene uncertain. CDR3 length equals 12 residues. CDR1 is SQVTM and CDR2 is ANQGSEA in the germline V gene. The V end was cut by 2 bases, the J end by 10 bases, with 13 bases between. The CDR3 region is CSVENMGAAQYF. The CDR3 nucleotides read TGCAGCGTTGAAAATATGGGCGCCGCGCAGTATTTT.

V gene TRBV6-5 combines with J gene TRBJ2-7; D might be TRBD1 (6 bases). V was shortened by 6 bases and J by 0 bases, with 12 bases between the two germline ends. This CDR3 contains 14 residues. The germline CDR1 and CDR2 sequences are MNHEY and SVGAGI. As DNA, the CDR3 is TGTGCCAGCAGCCGCGACAGGAGCTCCTACGAGCAGTACTTC. Its translation: CASSRDRSSYEQYF.

The chain couples TRBV10-3 to TRBJ2-5; the D gene is possibly TRBD2 (6 bases). Germline CDR1 reads ENHRY; CDR2 reads SYGVKD. CDR3 size: 15 residues. Trimming pared 5 bases from V and 4 bases from J, leaving 17 bases between. The chain's CDR3 is CAISPGLPRGETQYF. CDR3 DNA: TGTGCCATCAGTCCCGGACTCCCGCGGGGAGAGACCCAGTACTTC.

V gene TRBV27 combines with J gene TRBJ2-2; 9 bases match TRBD1. V was clipped by 5 bases and J by 8 bases; unmatched bases: 9. From germline, CDR1 is MNHEY and CDR2 SMNVEV (reference sequence). CDR3 length equals 15 residues. CDR3 in DNA: TGTGCCAGCAGTCCCCGGGACAGGGTAGGAGGGGAGCTGTTTTTT. This gives the protein CASSPRDRVGGELFF.

The chain combines TRBV30 with TRBJ1-6, with unresolved D. CDR1 is GTSNPN, CDR2 SVGIG, per germline (reference sequence). Trimming shortened V by 4 bases and J by 2 bases, and 12 bases separated the two germline ends. The CDR3 spans 15 residues. The CDR3 region has the DNA TGTGCCTGGAACCCCAGCGGGGCCTATAATTCACCCCTCCACTTT. Its protein is CAWNPSGAYNSPLHF. The entire variable domain, with the rest obtained from reference TRBV30 and TRBJ1-6, is as follows: SQTIHQWPATLVQPVGSPLSLECTVEGTSNPNLYWYRQAAGRGLQLLFYSVGIGQISSEVPQNLSASRPQDRQFILSSKKLLLSDSGFYLCAWNPSGAYNSPLHFGNGTRLTVT.

The rearrangement uses TRBV29-1 and TRBJ1-2; TRBD1 agrees at 9 bases. J was trimmed by 5 bases and V by 4 bases; bases with no gene match: 5. CDR3 length: 13 residues. CDR1 SQVTM and CDR2 ANQGSEA come from the germline V gene. The CDR3 is CSVGDGTGYGYTF. DNA of the CDR3: TGCAGCGTTGGGGACGGGACAGGGTATGGCTACACCTTC.

The chain uses TRBV29-1 and TRBJ1-2, with D uncertain. V lost 6 bases to trimming and J lost 2 bases, with 10 bases between them. Germline loops: CDR1 SQVTM, CDR2 ANQGSEA. This CDR3 has 12 amino acids. The CDR3 nucleotides read TGCAGCGTCACAGACATCAACTATGGCTACACCTTC. It translates to CSVTDINYGYTF.

The chain carries TRBV7-6 and TRBJ1-4; 11 bases line up with TRBD1. The CDR3 runs to 17 residues. V lost 5 bases and J lost 4; bases outside the gene matches: 9. CDR1 is SGHVS and CDR2 is FNYEAQ in the germline V gene. The CDR3 here is CASSPRTGGVDNEKLFF. CDR3 sequence (DNA): TGTGCCAGCAGCCCCCGGACAGGGGGCGTTGATAATGAAAAACTGTTTTTT.

The chain carries TRBV10-1 and TRBJ2-2; the match to TRBD2 covers 7 bases. Germline V CDR1 and CDR2: WNHNN, SYGVQD (reference sequence). Trimming removed 1 base from V and 3 bases from J; junction bases left unmatched: 26. CDR3 length equals 23 residues. The CDR3 coding sequence is TGCGCCAGCAGTGAGTGCGATTTCCGGGACTACGCAAGACGCGGGCGGGACACCGGGGAGCTGTTTTTT. Translation: CASSECDFRDYARRGRDTGELFF.

The gene calls are TRBV3-1 (or the pseudogene TRBV3-2) and TRBJ1-6, with D unresolved. The CDR3 spans 16 residues. The ends were cut back, 5 bases at V and 7 bases at J, with 18 bases in the middle. Germline V gene sequence: CDR1 LGHDT, CDR2 YNNKEL (reference sequence). As DNA, the CDR3 is TGTGCCAGCAGCGTCCGGGCACTAGGGATAAATTCACCCCTCCACTTT. Its protein is CASSVRALGINSPLHF.

The chain couples TRBV28 to TRBJ1-6, with 7 nucleotides matching TRBD1. The CDR3 length is 15 residues. V was pared by 8 bases and J by 7 bases, with 11 bases of the junction left unmatched. Germline V lookup: CDR1 MDHEN, CDR2 SYDVKM. CDR3 sequence: CASATPDRANSPLHF. The CDR3 DNA sequence: TGTGCCAGCGCTACGCCCGACAGGGCCAATTCACCCCTCCACTTT.

This clone was seen only once. This chain connects TRBV19 to TRBJ2-3, with TRBD2 matching 7 bases. V was clipped by 10 bases and J by 2 bases; unmatched bases: 6. Germline CDR1 LNHDA, CDR2 SQIVND (reference sequence). The CDR3 consists of 13 residues. CDR3 nucleotides: TGTGCCACAGCGGGGCTATTCACAGATACGCAGTATTTT. It specifies CATAGLFTDTQYF.

In this sample, this clone turned up once. The chain combines TRBV28 with TRBJ2-2; D is unclear. CDR3 length: 13 amino acids. Germline CDR1 MDHEN, CDR2 SYDVKM. V was shortened by 5 bases and J by 1 base, with 5 bases between the two germline ends. CDR3: CASSDWNTGELFF. The CDR3 nucleotides are TGTGCCAGCAGTGACTGGAACACCGGGGAGCTGTTTTTT.

The genes are TRBV7-8 and TRBJ2-1; TRBD2 is a possible D gene (6 bases). The germline CDR1 and CDR2 sequences are SGHVS and FQNEAQ. Trimming removed 1 base from V and 0 bases from J, with 16 bases in between. This CDR3 has 18 residues. The CDR3 DNA reads as TGTGCCAGCAGCTTAGTACTTCGACTAGTTGTCTCCTACAATGAGCAGTTCTTC. Residues: CASSLVLRLVVSYNEQFF.

Concerning this clone itself: An end of the junction does not agree with germline; a read error may underlie this. This chain connects TRBV9 to TRBJ2-2; 9 nucleotides line up with TRBD2. CDR1 is SGDLS and CDR2 is YYNGEE in the germline V gene. This CDR3 comprises 15 residues. The CDR3 region has the DNA TGTGCCAGCAGCCCCGATTTAGCGGGGGCCCGCACTTTGGTTTTT. This translates into CASSPDLAGARTLVF.